Reported below is one TCR beta chain. TCRdb's table, derived via immunoSEQ multiplex PCR, lists solely in-frame clones and lacks some. The sample has 65,000 to 85,000 clones, about 94% seen once. This specimen belongs to a study of OX40 agonist ivuxolimab in advanced cancers. About the study: Every 2 weeks, patients got intravenous ivuxolimab at one of six dose levels (0.01-10 mg/kg). Subjects had a mean age of approximately 60 years, with a range of roughly 23 to 80; about 83% were male.

Trimming cost V 0 bases and J 7 bases, with 7 bases left between them. This CDR3 is 13 amino acids long. Germline V lookup: CDR1 KGHSH, CDR2 LQKENI. The material was CD4+ or CD8+ T cells sorted from blood, obtained in a trial of the OX40 agonist ivuxolimab. The TCR sequence derives from an adult with an advanced solid tumor such as melanoma, head and neck, liver or kidney cancer. The rearrangement links TRBV18 to TRBJ2-1; D is possibly TRBD1 (6 bases). CDR3 residues: CASSPPQGNEQFF. DNA of the CDR3: TGTGCCAGCTCACCACCGCAGGGGAATGAGCAGTTCTTC.